Listed below are T cell receptor beta chains from one sample, sequenced in a study of blood T cell repertoires in COVID-19. Assay used: immunoSEQ multiplex PCR; TCRdb lists only in-frame clones, some missing. The data show nearly 250,000 clones, with roughly 86% seen just once and approximately 1.5% held by the top ten. Sequenced input: peripheral blood. The receptor set was obtained from a woman aged 55-70 years who had recovered from COVID-19. CDR3s include the opening cysteine and the closing phenylalanine or tryptophan. D genes are given only for firm matches. Rows may omit the clone size; those that give it use once, few, many or a size class.

v_call	clone_size	d_call	j_call	cdr3_aa	cdr3_nt
TRBV9	once	.	TRBJ1-6	CASSVVEANSPLHF	TGTGCCAGCAGCGTAGTTGAGGCCAATTCACCCCTCCACTTT
TRBV5-5	.	TRBD1	TRBJ1-2	CASRPGQGDGYTF	TGTGCCAGCAGACCCGGACAGGGGGATGGCTACACCTTC
TRBV6-5	.	TRBD2	TRBJ2-1	CASRSGGTSYNEQFF	TGTGCCAGCAGATCCGGGGGGACCTCCTACAATGAGCAGTTCTTC
TRBV10-2	.	TRBD1	TRBJ2-7	CASRPGGIHEQYF	TGCGCCAGCAGGCCAGGGGGCATCCACGAGCAGTACTTC
TRBV7-8	.	.	TRBJ1-5	CASSLGAVGGPQHF	TGTGCCAGCAGCTTAGGCGCAGTGGGGGGTCCCCAGCATTTT
TRBV5-1	once	TRBD1	TRBJ2-3	CASSSTGTGFTDTQYF	TGCGCCAGCAGCTCGACCGGGACAGGGTTCACAGATACGCAGTATTTT
TRBV12-3/TRBV12-4	few	.	TRBJ1-4	CASSSRLNEKLFF	TGTGCCAGCAGTTCGCGGCTTAATGAAAAACTGTTTTTT
TRBV12-5	.	.	TRBJ1-2	CASGCPGSGVTF	TGTGCTAGTGGTTGCCCGGGATCGGGGGTTACCTTC
TRBV6-2/TRBV6-3	.	TRBD2	TRBJ2-7	CASSYPAGDDEQYF	TGTGCCAGCAGTTACCCTGCGGGGGACGACGAGCAGTACTTC
TRBV5-1	.	.	TRBJ2-2	CASSLSAGTGELFF	TGCGCCAGCAGCTTGTCAGCGGGCACCGGGGAGCTGTTTTTT
TRBV6-5	.	TRBD1	TRBJ1-1	CASSYSTGIVPEAFF	TGTGCCAGCAGTTACTCGACAGGGATAGTGCCTGAAGCTTTCTTT
TRBV14	.	.	TRBJ1-1	CASSHSRGEAFF	TGTGCCAGCAGCCACTCTCGAGGGGAAGCTTTCTTT
TRBV19	.	.	TRBJ2-1	CASSAGGGQVYNEQFF	TGTGCCAGTAGTGCGGGGGGCGGACAGGTCTACAATGAGCAGTTCTTC
TRBV5-1	.	.	TRBJ2-2	CASSETGNTGELFF	TGCGCCAGCAGCGAAACAGGGAACACCGGGGAGCTGTTTTTT
TRBV19	.	.	TRBJ2-3	CASSMGVGEDTQYF	TGTGCCAGTAGTATGGGTGTGGGCGAAGATACGCAGTATTTT
TRBV3-1/TRBV3-2	.	.	TRBJ2-6	CASSHGPLWRTFSGANVLTF	TGTGCCAGCAGCCATGGCCCCCTATGGAGAACTTTCTCTGGGGCCAACGTCCTGACTTTC
TRBV3-1/TRBV3-2	.	.	TRBJ1-5	CASSPDTPGGNQPQHF	TGTGCCAGCAGCCCGGACACCCCGGGGGGCAATCAGCCCCAGCATTTT
TRBV29-1	few	.	TRBJ2-3	CSVRRGTNTDTQYF	TGCAGCGTTCGCAGAGGGACAAACACAGATACGCAGTATTTT
TRBV2	once	TRBD1	TRBJ1-4	CASSEAGTGQGFEKLFF	TGTGCCAGCAGTGAAGCGGGAACGGGACAGGGCTTTGAAAAACTGTTTTTT
TRBV7-9	.	TRBD2	TRBJ2-3	CASSFRRGGADTQYF	TGTGCCAGCAGCTTCAGGCGGGGGGGCGCCGATACGCAGTATTTT
TRBV6-1	.	.	TRBJ1-3	CASSEVAQFSGNTIYF	TGTGCCAGCAGTGAAGTGGCACAGTTCTCTGGAAACACCATATATTTT
TRBV9	.	TRBD1	TRBJ1-3	CASSVSGTGRSGNTIYF	TGTGCCAGCAGCGTGTCCGGGACAGGACGCTCTGGAAACACCATATATTTT
TRBV4-1	.	.	TRBJ1-5	CASSNTRQGLANQPQHF	TGCGCCAGCAGCAACACCCGGCAGGGGCTGGCCAATCAGCCCCAGCATTTT